The present TCR beta chain was sequenced within a study of T-cell memory formation after mild COVID-19. The CDR3 is 13 residues long. V was trimmed by 2 bases and J by 3 bases, leaving 7 bases between them. TCRdb fed the 5' RACE reads into MiXCR, producing one record per CDR3 protein. The table shows approximately 340,000 distinct CDR3 sequences, with more than 15% occurring only once. This clonotype was counted at least ten times. The TCR sequence derives from a man between 18 and 29 years old who had mild COVID-19 (a few samples of this study predate the infection). Cell type and time point are not known. Sequences were obtained from PBMCs or a T cell subset sorted from them (not recorded which). The genes are TRBV12-3 or TRBV12-4 and TRBJ1-1, with no clear D. The CDR3 is CASSLRWDTEAFF. For the CDR3, the DNA is TGTGCCAGCAGTTTAAGGTGGGACACTGAAGCTTTCTTT.